This T cell receptor (beta chain) came from a study of blood T cell repertoires in COVID-19 (dated by TCRdb to about 2020). In the study overall: The collaborator samples originated in the United States, Italy and Spain and spanned the acute and convalescent phases of COVID-19. The material from the prospective study consisted of cDNA or gDNA derived from T cells, B-cell-depleted T cells, or PBMCs. Subjects who had been exposed to COVID-19, were actively infected with it, or had recovered from it provided the deeply sampled blood TCRbeta repertoires that made up the dataset. The repertoires were made available in a free public database intended to serve as a resource for research on the immune response to SARS-CoV-2. Samples came from the ongoing ImmuneRACE study (first 160 participants) plus 1,254 subjects from 6 global collaborators. The sample metadata nearly always contained a de-identified subject ID, COVID-19 status, age in years and sex. Where available, HLA class I and class II types were obtained from metadata supplied by the sample provider rather than from assay-based typing.

Spanning cysteine to phenylalanine, the CDR3 consists of 13 amino acids. Only the CDR3 part of the read is kept: 39 bases, read in frame from the first base. For this chain, trimming is 8 bases at the V end and 9 bases at the J end, and the number of junction bases without a gene match is 3. CDR1 KGHSH and CDR2 LQKENI were looked up in the germline V gene. General findings and caveats noted by the study authors: Clinical and demographic metadata were provided uncurated, with the amount varying by source and participant.

Remarks on this clone: The specificity of this receptor is unknown. Within one base of it there is no much larger clone, and no base qualities were kept.

TCRbeta CDR3 regions were amplified from genomic DNA by means of the immunoSEQ Assay, a bias-controlled multiplex PCR. Regarding the original processing steps: The number of nucleated cells in each sample was estimated from the amplification of reference gene primers within the assay. Sequence reads were collapsed and filtered to measure the absolute abundance of every unique TCRbeta CDR3 rearrangement. For each sample, productive Simpson clonality was calculated as the square root of Simpson's diversity index across productive rearrangements. TCRdb holds this immuneACCESS table with in-frame rearrangements only. Some clones are missing; in checked studies, unresolved V genes explain under half, and the rest has no known cause. V, J and clone size derive from that table, while D and trimming were established from the DNA sequence. The sample includes about 430,000 clones, with 88% observed a single time. The top ten hold around 0.95% of the sample.

In the prospective study, participants were 18 to 89 years old, resided in 25 or so geographic areas of the United States, and were enrolled through a virtual design. In the prospective study, participants were assigned to cohorts based on the clinical history participants reported in a screening survey and a study questionnaire. Each participant in the prospective study had whole blood, serum and a nasopharyngeal or oropharyngeal swab collected by mobile phlebotomists. Prospective study participants could optionally give additional blood draws and questionnaires over an approximately two-month period. Prospective study blood samples were shipped either frozen or at room temperature before DNA extraction.

Sequencing was carried out using PBMCs or T cells enriched from blood (not recorded which). Recombination connected TRBV18 to TRBJ1-6; 11 central bases correspond to TRBD1. This TCR came from a woman in her twenties or thirties with acute COVID-19. The nucleotide sequence reads TGTGCCAGCAAAGGACAGGGGGCTTCACCCCTCCACTTT. It specifies CASKGQGASPLHF.